This is a list of T cell receptor beta chains from one sample in a study of shared clonotypes between healthy human individuals. This table comes from immunoSEQ multiplex PCR, and its TCRdb copy is limited to in-frame clones, with some not included. The sample yields about 2.4 million clones, approximately 94% seen once. The sequencing input was naive CD4+ T cells from PBMCs. These receptors originate from a man between 18 and 29 years old in good health. Some clones in this sample may be carry-over from other donors' samples. The CDR3 runs from the conserved cysteine through the conserved F or W. Fields, in order: D gene, V gene, J gene, clone size, CDR3 protein, CDR3 DNA. D genes are given only for firm matches. The listing skips clone size in some rows; elsewhere it reads once, few, many or a size class.

d_call: NA
v_call: TRBV5-4
j_call: TRBJ2-3
clone_size: NA
cdr3_aa: CASIPNRGFLKSDTQYF
cdr3_nt: TGTGCCAGCATCCCTAATAGGGGGTTCCTGAAGTCAGATACGCAGTATTTT

d_call: NA
v_call: TRBV6-1
j_call: TRBJ2-2
clone_size: NA
cdr3_aa: CASSGTANTGELFF
cdr3_nt: TGTGCCAGCAGTGGGACAGCGAACACCGGGGAGCTGTTTTTT

d_call: NA
v_call: TRBV4-1
j_call: TRBJ2-2
clone_size: NA
cdr3_aa: CASSQMAGADTGELFF
cdr3_nt: TGCGCCAGCAGCCAGATGGCCGGGGCGGACACCGGGGAGCTGTTTTTT

d_call: TRBD1
v_call: TRBV29-1
j_call: TRBJ1-2
clone_size: NA
cdr3_aa: CSVAGTGIYGYTF
cdr3_nt: TGCAGCGTTGCCGGGACAGGAATTTATGGCTACACCTTC

d_call: NA
v_call: TRBV7-2
j_call: TRBJ2-1
clone_size: NA
cdr3_aa: CASSPEGRRLTNEQFF
cdr3_nt: TGTGCCAGCAGCCCCGAAGGGCGGAGGCTTACCAATGAGCAGTTCTTC

d_call: NA
v_call: TRBV5-1
j_call: TRBJ1-2
clone_size: NA
cdr3_aa: CASSWLPNRPDGYTF
cdr3_nt: TGCGCCAGCAGCTGGCTCCCAAACCGTCCCGACGGCTACACCTTC

d_call: TRBD2
v_call: TRBV9
j_call: TRBJ2-7
clone_size: NA
cdr3_aa: CASSVSLAESYEQYF
cdr3_nt: TGTGCCAGCAGCGTATCACTAGCGGAATCCTACGAGCAGTACTTC

d_call: NA
v_call: TRBV5-6
j_call: TRBJ2-7
clone_size: NA
cdr3_aa: CASSIPGAPYEQYF
cdr3_nt: TGTGCCAGCAGCATCCCCGGGGCCCCCTACGAGCAGTACTTC

d_call: TRBD1
v_call: TRBV7-2
j_call: TRBJ2-5
clone_size: once
cdr3_aa: CASSLTGGRETQYF
cdr3_nt: TGTGCCAGCAGCCTGACAGGGGGCAGGGAGACCCAGTACTTC

d_call: NA
v_call: TRBV4-1
j_call: TRBJ1-3
clone_size: NA
cdr3_aa: CASSQDIRVSGNTIYF
cdr3_nt: TGCGCCAGCAGCCAAGATATAAGGGTCTCTGGAAACACCATATATTTT

d_call: TRBD2
v_call: TRBV28
j_call: TRBJ2-7
clone_size: NA
cdr3_aa: CASSLGRGRTYEQYF
cdr3_nt: TGTGCCAGCAGTTTAGGGAGGGGCAGGACCTACGAGCAGTACTTC

d_call: NA
v_call: TRBV28
j_call: TRBJ2-7
clone_size: NA
cdr3_aa: CASSRDPLQGSYEQYF
cdr3_nt: TGTGCCAGCAGCCGGGACCCTCTACAGGGATCCTACGAGCAGTACTTC

d_call: NA
v_call: TRBV7-3
j_call: TRBJ2-7
clone_size: NA
cdr3_aa: CASSFLFWGHQTPSYEQYF
cdr3_nt: TGTGCCAGCAGCTTCTTATTCTGGGGACACCAGACCCCCTCCTACGAGCAGTACTTC

d_call: TRBD1
v_call: TRBV28
j_call: TRBJ1-5
clone_size: NA
cdr3_aa: CASRPRTGLSNQPQHF
cdr3_nt: TGTGCCAGCAGACCTAGGACAGGGTTGAGCAATCAGCCCCAGCATTTT

d_call: NA
v_call: TRBV19
j_call: TRBJ1-1
clone_size: NA
cdr3_aa: CATRRPGNTEAFF
cdr3_nt: TGTGCCACCCGGCGACCAGGGAACACTGAAGCTTTCTTT

d_call: NA
v_call: TRBV30
j_call: TRBJ2-1
clone_size: NA
cdr3_aa: CAWSPGPLNNEQFF
cdr3_nt: TGTGCCTGGAGTCCGGGACCACTGAACAATGAGCAGTTCTTC

d_call: NA
v_call: TRBV2
j_call: TRBJ2-2
clone_size: NA
cdr3_aa: CASSEALWRQRMNTGELFF
cdr3_nt: TGTGCCAGCAGTGAAGCGCTTTGGAGACAGAGAATGAACACCGGGGAGCTGTTTTTT

d_call: TRBD1
v_call: TRBV6-1
j_call: TRBJ1-4
clone_size: NA
cdr3_aa: CATTDRGLTNEKLFF
cdr3_nt: TGTGCCACTACCGACAGGGGCTTAACTAATGAAAAACTGTTTTTT

d_call: TRBD1
v_call: TRBV18
j_call: TRBJ1-2
clone_size: NA
cdr3_aa: CASGRGQDYDGYTF
cdr3_nt: TGTGCCAGCGGTAGGGGACAGGACTATGATGGCTACACCTTC

d_call: TRBD1
v_call: TRBV28
j_call: TRBJ2-7
clone_size: NA
cdr3_aa: CASTSGQTYEQYF
cdr3_nt: TGTGCCAGCACATCGGGACAGACCTACGAGCAGTACTTC

d_call: TRBD1
v_call: TRBV5-1
j_call: TRBJ2-1
clone_size: NA
cdr3_aa: CASSPGQEEFF
cdr3_nt: TGCGCCAGCAGCCCCGGACAGGAGGAGTTCTTC

d_call: NA
v_call: TRBV18
j_call: TRBJ2-3
clone_size: NA
cdr3_aa: CASSPGGATDTQYF
cdr3_nt: TGTGCCAGCTCACCAGGGGGGGCCACAGATACGCAGTATTTT

d_call: TRBD1
v_call: TRBV29-1
j_call: TRBJ2-1
clone_size: NA
cdr3_aa: CSVVADRVQNEQFF
cdr3_nt: TGCAGCGTTGTGGCGGACAGGGTGCAAAATGAGCAGTTCTTC

d_call: NA
v_call: TRBV18
j_call: TRBJ1-4
clone_size: NA
cdr3_aa: CASSANRASDEKLFF
cdr3_nt: TGTGCCAGCTCAGCCAACCGAGCCTCAGATGAAAAACTGTTTTTT

d_call: TRBD1
v_call: TRBV6-6
j_call: TRBJ2-2
clone_size: NA
cdr3_aa: CASTATGVTGELFF
cdr3_nt: TGTGCCAGCACCGCGACAGGGGTCACCGGGGAGCTGTTTTTT

d_call: NA
v_call: TRBV4-1
j_call: TRBJ2-1
clone_size: NA
cdr3_aa: CASSQDGLAGYNEQFF
cdr3_nt: TGCGCCAGCAGCCAAGATGGTCTAGCTGGCTACAATGAGCAGTTCTTC

d_call: NA
v_call: TRBV20-1
j_call: TRBJ1-2
clone_size: NA
cdr3_aa: CSALRGRGYTF
cdr3_nt: TGCAGTGCCCTACGGGGTCGGGGCTACACCTTC

d_call: NA
v_call: TRBV6-1
j_call: TRBJ1-3
clone_size: NA
cdr3_aa: CASSEGGAVPTIYF
cdr3_nt: TGTGCCAGCAGTGAAGGAGGGGCGGTCCCCACCATATATTTT

d_call: TRBD2
v_call: TRBV9
j_call: TRBJ2-3
clone_size: NA
cdr3_aa: CASSVRGLAGGRALYF
cdr3_nt: TGTGCCAGCAGCGTACGGGGACTAGCGGGAGGGCGGGCCCTGTATTTT

d_call: TRBD1
v_call: TRBV5-4
j_call: TRBJ2-3
clone_size: NA
cdr3_aa: CASRSGTDGDTQYF
cdr3_nt: TGTGCCAGCAGGTCGGGGACAGATGGGGATACGCAGTATTTT

d_call: TRBD2
v_call: TRBV7-6
j_call: TRBJ2-1
clone_size: NA
cdr3_aa: CASSKGLAGVNEQFF
cdr3_nt: TGTGCCAGCAGCAAGGGACTAGCGGGAGTTAATGAGCAGTTCTTC

d_call: NA
v_call: TRBV7-3
j_call: TRBJ2-6
clone_size: NA
cdr3_aa: CASSSGLSGANVLTF
cdr3_nt: TGTGCCAGCAGCTCGGGACTTTCTGGGGCCAACGTCCTGACTTTC

d_call: TRBD2
v_call: TRBV30
j_call: TRBJ2-3
clone_size: NA
cdr3_aa: CAWRRLAGSTDTQYF
cdr3_nt: TGTGCCTGGAGGAGGCTAGCGGGGAGCACAGATACGCAGTATTTT

d_call: TRBD2
v_call: TRBV5-4
j_call: TRBJ2-5
clone_size: once
cdr3_aa: CASSLSLAGGQETQYF
cdr3_nt: TGTGCCAGCAGCTTGAGCCTAGCGGGAGGGCAAGAGACCCAGTACTTC

d_call: NA
v_call: TRBV5-1
j_call: TRBJ2-3
clone_size: NA
cdr3_aa: CASSPERSTDTQYF
cdr3_nt: TGCGCCAGCAGCCCGGAGCGGAGCACAGATACGCAGTATTTT

d_call: TRBD2
v_call: TRBV5-8
j_call: TRBJ2-7
clone_size: NA
cdr3_aa: CASSTGTSGILSYEQYF
cdr3_nt: TGTGCCAGCAGCACAGGGACTAGCGGGATTCTATCCTACGAGCAGTACTTC

d_call: TRBD1
v_call: TRBV28
j_call: TRBJ1-5
clone_size: NA
cdr3_aa: CASTDRELPQPQHF
cdr3_nt: TGTGCCAGCACGGACAGGGAATTACCTCAGCCCCAGCATTTT

d_call: TRBD1
v_call: TRBV5-6
j_call: TRBJ1-4
clone_size: NA
cdr3_aa: CASSRRTDRGDEKLFF
cdr3_nt: TGTGCCAGCAGTAGAAGGACTGACAGGGGGGATGAAAAACTGTTTTTT

d_call: NA
v_call: TRBV28
j_call: TRBJ2-3
clone_size: NA
cdr3_aa: CASAWQGVTDTQYF
cdr3_nt: TGTGCCAGCGCCTGGCAGGGTGTCACAGATACGCAGTATTTT

d_call: TRBD2
v_call: TRBV11-2
j_call: TRBJ2-7
clone_size: NA
cdr3_aa: CASSPRRGSGSEQYF
cdr3_nt: TGTGCCAGCAGCCCAAGGCGGGGGTCGGGCTCCGAGCAGTACTTC